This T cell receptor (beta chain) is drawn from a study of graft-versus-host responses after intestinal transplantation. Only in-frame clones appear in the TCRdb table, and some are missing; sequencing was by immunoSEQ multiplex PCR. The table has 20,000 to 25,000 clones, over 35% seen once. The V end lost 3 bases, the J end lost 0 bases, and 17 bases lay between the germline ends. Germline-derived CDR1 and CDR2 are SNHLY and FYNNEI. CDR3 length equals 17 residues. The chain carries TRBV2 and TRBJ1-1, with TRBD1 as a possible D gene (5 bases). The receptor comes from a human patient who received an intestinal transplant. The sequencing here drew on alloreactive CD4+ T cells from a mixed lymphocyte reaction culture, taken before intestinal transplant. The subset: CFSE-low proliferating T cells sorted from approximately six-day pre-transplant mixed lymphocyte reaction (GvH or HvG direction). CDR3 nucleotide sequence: TGTGCCAGCAGTGAGTTCTGGTTGGTAGGGGTGAACACTGAAGCTTTCTTT. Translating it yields CASSEFWLVGVNTEAFF.